Listed here are 8 T cell receptor beta chains from one sample, sequenced in a study of cytotoxic CD8 clonotypes in ibrutinib-treated CLL. Libraries were prepared by immunoSEQ multiplex PCR; TCRdb keeps only in-frame clonotypes and omits some of them. Among more than 150,000 clones listed, about 72% were seen once. The sample here was PBMCs, taken after 24 months of ibrutinib treatment. The receptors stem from a human donor with chronic lymphocytic leukemia.

This sequence joins TRBV5-1 and TRBJ2-3, with 11 bases lining up with TRBD2. The germline gives CDR1 SGHRS, CDR2 YFSETQ. Germline trimming cut 4 bases from V and 5 bases from J; bases unmatched to any gene: 12. This CDR3 comprises 17 residues. The chain's CDR3 is CASSPILLAGVRDTQYF. CDR3 bases: TGCGCCAGCAGCCCAATACTACTAGCGGGAGTGCGAGATACGCAGTATTTT.

The chain joins TRBV9 to TRBJ1-2, with D possibly matching TRBD1 (6 bases). Germline CDR1 SGDLS, CDR2 YYNGEE. The V end was cut by 0 bases, the J end by 8 bases, with 14 bases between. This CDR3 region has 14 residues. The chain's CDR3 is CASSVVVSGEGYTF. The CDR3 nucleotides read TGTGCCAGCAGCGTAGTGGTCTCAGGGGAAGGCTACACCTTC.

V and J are TRBV11-3 and TRBJ2-1; D remains ambiguous. The germline V gene has CDR1 SGHNT and CDR2 YENEEA. V shed 6 bases and J shed 0 bases, with 6 bases lying between them. The length of the CDR3 is 13 residues. The CDR3 region has the DNA TGTGCCAGCAGTCCACCCTCCTACAATGAGCAGTTCTTC. Protein: CASSPPSYNEQFF.

This clone has only a few counts. J is TRBJ2-1 and V is TRBV7-2; D may be TRBD1 (5 bases). Germline V gene data show CDR1 as SGHTA and CDR2 as FQGNSA. Trimming removed 1 base from V and 2 bases from J, with 6 bases in between. This CDR3 is built from 14 residues. The CDR3 reads CASSLGRAYNEQFF. The CDR3 coding sequence is TGTGCCAGCAGCTTAGGCAGGGCCTACAATGAGCAGTTCTTC. Full variable domain (rest looked up from reference TRBV7-2 and TRBJ2-1): GAGVSQSPSNKVTEKGKDVELRCDPISGHTALYWYRQSLGQGLEFLIYFQGNSAPDKSGLPSDRFSAERTGGSVSTLTIQRTQQEDSAVYLCASSLGRAYNEQFFGPGTRLTVL.

The chain couples TRBV28 to TRBJ1-2; D unresolved. This CDR3 is built from 12 residues. Germline assignment: CDR1 MDHEN and CDR2 SYDVKM. The V end lost 6 bases, the J end lost 3 bases, and 8 bases lay between the germline ends. The CDR3 DNA sequence: TGTGCCAGCAGCTCAAGATACTATGGCTACACCTTC. It translates to CASSSRYYGYTF.

This chain uses TRBV4-3 with TRBJ2-5; the match to TRBD2 covers 9 bases. CDR3 length: 17 amino acids. V lost 3 bases to trimming and J lost 5 bases; unmatched junction nucleotides: 13. Germline-derived CDR1 and CDR2 are LGHNA and YSLEER. As DNA, the CDR3 is TGCGCCAGCAGCCACGGGCTAGCGGGAATGAGCCGGGAGACCCAGTACTTC. Translating gives CASSHGLAGMSRETQYF.

This clone has just a few counts. The chain combines TRBV7-2 with TRBJ1-1, with a weak D call TRBD1 (6 bases). The CDR3 contains 16 residues. In germline, CDR1 is SGHTA, CDR2 FQGNSA. With 1 base removed from V and 1 base from J, the gap between germline ends came to 13 bases. CDR3 in DNA: TGTGCCAGCAGCTTAGGACAGGCCAGGGGGAACACTGAAGCTTTCTTT. It codes for CASSLGQARGNTEAFF.

The rearrangement links TRBV6-1 to TRBJ2-4; 8 bases match TRBD1. This CDR3 comprises 14 residues. The V and J ends lost 6 bases and 1 base, in that order; junction bases with no gene match: 2. Germline loops: CDR1 MNHNS, CDR2 SASEGT. Written as DNA, the CDR3 is TGTGCCAGCAGGACAGGGGTGGCCAAAAACATTCAGTACTTC. Amino acids: CASRTGVAKNIQYF.